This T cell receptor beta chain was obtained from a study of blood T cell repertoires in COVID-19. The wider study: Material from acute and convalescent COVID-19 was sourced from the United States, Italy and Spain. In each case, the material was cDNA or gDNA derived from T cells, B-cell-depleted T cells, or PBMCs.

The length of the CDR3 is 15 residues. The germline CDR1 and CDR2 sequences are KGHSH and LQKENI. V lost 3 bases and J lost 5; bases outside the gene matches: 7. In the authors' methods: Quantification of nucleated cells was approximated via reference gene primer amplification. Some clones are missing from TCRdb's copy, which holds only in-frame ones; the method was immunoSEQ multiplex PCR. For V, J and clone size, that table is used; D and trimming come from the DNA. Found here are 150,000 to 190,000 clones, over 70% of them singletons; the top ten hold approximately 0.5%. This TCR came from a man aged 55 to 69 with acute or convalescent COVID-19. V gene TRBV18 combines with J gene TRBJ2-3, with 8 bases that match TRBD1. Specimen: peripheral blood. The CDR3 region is CASSPGQGQVDTQYF. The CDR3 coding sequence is TGTGCCAGCTCACCCGGACAGGGTCAGGTAGATACGCAGTATTTT.